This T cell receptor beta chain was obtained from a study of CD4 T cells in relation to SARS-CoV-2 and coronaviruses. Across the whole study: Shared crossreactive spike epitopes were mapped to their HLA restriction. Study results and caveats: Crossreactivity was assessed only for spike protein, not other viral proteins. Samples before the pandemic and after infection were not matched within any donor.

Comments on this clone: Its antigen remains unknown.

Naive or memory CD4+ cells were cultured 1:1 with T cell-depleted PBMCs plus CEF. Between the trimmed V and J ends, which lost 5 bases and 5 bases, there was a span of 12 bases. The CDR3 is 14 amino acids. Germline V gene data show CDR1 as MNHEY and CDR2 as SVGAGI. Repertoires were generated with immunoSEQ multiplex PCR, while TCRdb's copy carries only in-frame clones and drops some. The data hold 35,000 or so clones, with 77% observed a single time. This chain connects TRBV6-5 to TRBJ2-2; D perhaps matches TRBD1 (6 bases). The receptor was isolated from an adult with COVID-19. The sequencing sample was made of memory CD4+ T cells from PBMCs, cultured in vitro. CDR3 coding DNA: TGTGCCAGCAGTCGGGACACCAAGACCGGGGAGCTGTTTTTT. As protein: CASSRDTKTGELFF.